These 17 T cell receptor beta chains share one sample of origin, sequenced in a study of cytomegalovirus exposure and HLA in healthy donors. The PCR used 60 Vbeta and 13 Jbeta primers. Assay used: immunoSEQ multiplex PCR; TCRdb lists only in-frame clones, some missing. Of 140,000 or so clones listed, more than 70% are singletons. Sequencing input: PBMCs. The receptors here all came from a middle-aged woman in good health and CMV-seronegative.

This clone was counted once. The genes are TRBV6-5 and TRBJ2-3; 7 nucleotides agree with TRBD2. CDR3 length: 15 residues. The V segment lost 7 bases and the J segment 2 bases; nucleotides outside the gene matches: 9. CDR1 and CDR2 from the germline V gene are MNHEY and SVGAGI. In DNA, the CDR3 is TGTGCCAGCATCCCTAGCGGCGGTACCACAGATACGCAGTATTTT. Protein product: CASIPSGGTTDTQYF.

V is TRBV6-1 and J is TRBJ2-5; 12 nucleotides align to TRBD2. With 11 bases clipped from V and 4 bases from J, the junction kept 5 bases outside the gene matches. Germline V gives CDR1 MNHNS, CDR2 SASEGT. The CDR3 has 13 residues. As DNA, the CDR3 is TGTGCCGCCCGACTAGCGGGGGTAGAGACCCAGTACTTC. Amino acid sequence: CAARLAGVETQYF.

This chain uses TRBV15 with TRBJ2-7; 9 nucleotides match TRBD1. Trimming at V came to 4 bases and at J to 5 bases, leaving 12 bases not matched to a gene. The CDR3 totals 16 residues. Germline V gives CDR1 LNHNV, CDR2 YYDKDF (reference sequence). DNA for the CDR3: TGTGCCACCAGCAAGCTGGTAAGACAGGGGGTCCACGAGCAGTACTTC. It specifies CATSKLVRQGVHEQYF.

This clone was seen a few times. This sequence joins TRBV10-3 and TRBJ2-1; weak D call: TRBD2 (6 bases). The CDR3 runs 15 residues. V lost 5 bases, J lost 5 bases, and 16 bases lay in between. Germline V gives CDR1 ENHRY, CDR2 SYGVKD. As DNA, the CDR3 is TGTGCCATCAGTCCTGGGGAGCCGGGGGACAATGAGCAGTTCTTC. Translating gives CAISPGEPGDNEQFF.

This chain joins TRBV18 and TRBJ1-1, with a tentative D call TRBD1 (5 bases). Germline-derived CDR1 and CDR2 are KGHSH and LQKENI. This CDR3 spans 13 amino acids. With 3 bases removed from V and 1 base from J, the gap between germline ends came to 6 bases. The CDR3 bases are TGTGCCAGCTCACCGACAGCGAACACTGAAGCTTTCTTT. It is translated as CASSPTANTEAFF.

The genes are TRBV28 and TRBJ1-6; possibly TRBD1 for D (6 bases). Deletions cut 6 bases from V and 7 bases from J, with 13 bases between. CDR3 length: 14 residues. In germline, CDR1 is MDHEN, CDR2 SYDVKM. As DNA, the CDR3 is TGTGCCAGCAGCCCCGGACAGATGAATTCACCCCTCCACTTT. Translating it yields CASSPGQMNSPLHF.

V is TRBV4-1 and J is TRBJ1-4, with 8 bases fitting TRBD1. The V segment lost 1 base and the J segment 8 bases; nucleotides outside the gene matches: 6. CDR3 length: 15 residues. Germline V gene lookup returns CDR1 MGHRA and CDR2 YSYEKL. The CDR3 DNA reads TGCGCCAGCAGCCAAGGGGGACAGGTCTGGGAAAAACTGTTTTTT. Translating gives CASSQGGQVWEKLFF.

The count of this clone is one. The V and J genes are TRBV27 and TRBJ1-5; D unresolved. The CDR3 is made up of 15 amino acids. V lost 0 bases to trimming and J lost 0 bases, with 6 bases between them. Germline V gene data show CDR1 as MNHEY and CDR2 as SMNVEV (reference sequence). CDR3 amino acids: CASSLSWSSNQPQHF. The CDR3 nucleotides read TGTGCCAGCAGTTTATCTTGGAGTAGCAATCAGCCCCAGCATTTT.

The rearrangement joins TRBV18 to TRBJ2-3; D not resolved. Per germline, CDR1 KGHSH and CDR2 LQKENI. The CDR3 runs to 15 residues. Trimming shortened V by 0 bases and J by 0 bases, and 7 bases separated the two germline ends. The CDR3 sequence is CASSPPLSSTDTQYF. For the CDR3, the DNA is TGTGCCAGCTCACCACCGTTGTCTAGCACAGATACGCAGTATTTT.

The chain combines TRBV2 with TRBJ1-6; perhaps TRBD1 as D (5 bases). Germline-derived CDR1 and CDR2 are SNHLY and FYNNEI. V was shortened by 7 bases and J by 8 bases, with 12 bases between the two germline ends. The CDR3 contains 13 residues. CDR3 sequence reads: CASKGLQDSPLHF. The CDR3 DNA is TGTGCCAGCAAGGGACTGCAGGATTCACCCCTCCACTTT.

The chain is built from TRBV19 and TRBJ2-5, with D possibly matching TRBD1 (5 bases). Germline lookup yields CDR1 LNHDA and CDR2 SQIVND (reference sequence). The CDR3 is 13 residues long. V was trimmed by 4 bases and J by 5 bases, leaving 11 bases between them. The CDR3 protein is CASSNNRQETQYF. The CDR3 bases are TGTGCCAGTAGTAACAACAGGCAGGAGACCCAGTACTTC.

This clone has a handful of counts. The chain has TRBV30 and TRBJ1-1; the match to TRBD1 covers 8 bases. This CDR3 region has 13 residues. Germline assignment: CDR1 GTSNPN and CDR2 SVGIG (reference sequence). V was pared by 3 bases and J by 4 bases, with 4 bases of the junction left unmatched. The CDR3 DNA reads TGTGCCTGGAGCGGACAGGGAGGCACTGAAGCTTTCTTT. Residues: CAWSGQGGTEAFF. Together with reference TRBV30 and TRBJ1-1, the CDR3 gives the full variable domain: SQTIHQWPATLVQPVGSPLSLECTVEGTSNPNLYWYRQAAGRGLQLLFYSVGIGQISSEVPQNLSASRPQDRQFILSSKKLLLSDSGFYLCAWSGQGGTEAFFGQGTRLTVV.

The chain carries TRBV6-5 and TRBJ1-2; D possibly corresponds to TRBD1 (5 bases). The V and J ends lost 2 bases and 2 bases respectively, with 12 bases between them. In germline, CDR1 is MNHEY, CDR2 SVGAGI. The CDR3 extends over 15 amino acids. The CDR3 region is CASSYERGLNYGYTF. In DNA form, the CDR3 reads TGTGCCAGCAGTTACGAAAGGGGCCTCAACTATGGCTACACCTTC.

With regard to this clone: Compared with germline, one end of the junction differs, possibly owing to a read error. The chain carries TRBV18 and TRBJ1-1; D unresolved. Looked up from germline, CDR1 is KGHSH and CDR2 is LQKENI. The CDR3 loop spans 16 amino acids. This CDR3 is CASSPRLLSSNAEAFF. CDR3 coding DNA: TGTGCCAGCTCACCACGTTTGCTCAGTTCGAACGCTGAAGCTTTCTTT.

V gene TRBV25-1 combines with J gene TRBJ2-1; 12 bases fit TRBD2. With V trimmed by 8 bases and J by 0 bases, 5 bases remained unmatched. This CDR3 region has 16 residues. Germline CDR1 and CDR2: MGHDK and SYGVNS. In DNA, the CDR3 is TGTGCCAGCGAATCTAGCGGGGGGGTCTCCTACAATGAGCAGTTCTTC. It encodes CASESSGGVSYNEQFF.

The chain couples TRBV10-3 to TRBJ2-7; 7 bases line up with TRBD1. This CDR3 spans 13 amino acids. Germline V gene sequence: CDR1 ENHRY, CDR2 SYGVKD. Trimming cost V 2 bases and J 2 bases; bases outside gene matches: 0. This CDR3 reads CAISETGAYEQYF. DNA of the CDR3: TGTGCCATCAGTGAGACAGGGGCCTACGAGCAGTACTTC.

This chain connects TRBV11-2 to TRBJ1-2, with TRBD1 as a possible D gene (6 bases). The CDR3 loop spans 15 amino acids. With 2 bases removed from V and 3 bases from J, the gap between germline ends came to 13 bases. Germline assignment: CDR1 SGHAT and CDR2 FQNNGV. The CDR3 DNA follows: TGTGCCAGCAGCTTACAGACAGGCCCACACTATGGCTACACCTTC. The encoded protein is CASSLQTGPHYGYTF.